These 23 T cell receptor beta chains share one sample of origin, sequenced in a study of blood T cells in healthy people across ages. The use of a sample-barcoded 5' primer and a J-beta primer mix characterized a second PCR of roughly 6 to 12 cycles. Each CDR3 protein gets one entry after TCRdb re-called the 5' RACE reads with MiXCR. The sample carries about 730,000 distinct CDR3 sequences, more than 40% recorded once. The sequenced sample consisted of blood. These receptors came from a woman in her sixties in good health.

The chain is built from TRBV5-1 and TRBJ2-7; maybe TRBD2 (6 bases). The assigned J gene may be wrong: the sequence end matches TRBJ2-5 better. The CDR3 extends over 14 amino acids. The germline CDR1 and CDR2 sequences are SGHRS and YFSETQ. The CDR3 DNA reads as TGCGCCAGCAGCGGGGGACTTACCTCAGAGACCCAGTACTTC. Its translation is CASSGGLTSETQYF.

This clonotype was detected only a few times. The chain joins TRBV5-1 to TRBJ2-3, with TRBD2 matching over 12 bases. V lost 0 bases, J lost 4 bases, and 3 bases stayed unmatched. The CDR3 sequence is 16 residues long. Germline V gene data show CDR1 as SGHRS and CDR2 as YFSETQ. CDR3 nucleotides: TGCGCCAGCAGCTTGGCCGCTAGCGGGGGGGCAGATACGCAGTATTTT. Translating it yields CASSLAASGGADTQYF.

To note about this clonotype: At one of its ends the junction is not consistent with the germline gene, which may arise from a read error. The chain is built from TRBV5-1 and TRBJ2-5; TRBD1 might be the D (6 bases). Germline CDR1 reads SGHRS; CDR2 reads YFSETQ. This CDR3 comprises 13 residues. CDR3 loop: CVSSRGRAPSQYF. Written as DNA, the CDR3 is TGCGTCAGCAGCAGGGGCCGGGCCCCTTCCCAGTACTTC.

V is TRBV10-2 and J is TRBJ1-4; 7 nucleotides align to TRBD1. V gave up 4 bases and J gave up 5 bases; unmatched junction bases: 7. This CDR3 comprises 15 residues. From germline, CDR1 is WSHSY and CDR2 SAAADI. CDR3 nucleotide sequence: TGCGCCAGCAGTGCTCCGGGACAGCCCAATGAAAAACTGTTTTTT. Its translation is CASSAPGQPNEKLFF.

The chain combines TRBV20-1 with TRBJ2-1; 7 bases fit TRBD2. This CDR3 contains 16 residues. V gave up 5 bases and J gave up 3 bases; unmatched junction bases: 13. Per the germline V gene, CDR1 is DFQATT and CDR2 is SNEGSKA (reference sequence). In DNA form, the CDR3 reads TGCAGTGCTCAACCCGTCCAGCGGGAAAACTACAATGAGCAGTTCTTC. Amino acids: CSAQPVQRENYNEQFF.

This clonotype appeared a few times. This chain connects TRBV6-5 to TRBJ1-5; 7 positions agree with TRBD1. This CDR3 comprises 18 residues. Trimming took 2 bases from V and 0 from J; bases not matched to a gene: 10. Germline CDR1 MNHEY, CDR2 SVGAGI. In DNA, the CDR3 is TGTGCCAGCAGTTACACGACCCCGGGACAGTATAGCAATCAGCCCCAGCATTTT. This gives the protein CASSYTTPGQYSNQPQHF.

This clonotype has more than one count but fewer than ten. This chain uses TRBV12-3 or TRBV12-4 with TRBJ2-3; 11 positions match TRBD2. There are 18 residues in the CDR3. J lost 1 base, V lost 7 bases, and 13 bases had no gene match. In DNA, the CDR3 is TGTGCCAGCACCCCCCCGTCTAGCGGGAGGAGAGGCACAGATACGCAGTATTTT. Translation: CASTPPSSGRRGTDTQYF.

The V gene is TRBV5-5, the J gene TRBJ2-6; no clear D. The V end was cut by 4 bases, the J end by 2 bases, with 10 bases between. The CDR3 is 15 amino acids. Germline V lookup: CDR1 SGHKS, CDR2 YYEKEE (reference sequence). The CDR3 nucleotides read TGTGCCAGCAGCCTCTTAAGTACTGGGGCCAACGTCCTGACTTTC. Amino acids: CASSLLSTGANVLTF.

V is TRBV10-3 and J is TRBJ2-1, with 8 bases fitting TRBD2. The CDR3 length is 13 residues. Looked up from germline, CDR1 is ENHRY and CDR2 is SYGVKD. The trim removed 8 bases at V and 6 bases at J, leaving 6 bases unmatched. The CDR3 sequence: CAIGGLASNEQFF. The CDR3 DNA reads as TGTGCCATCGGTGGACTAGCCAGCAATGAGCAGTTCTTC.

The chain has TRBV20-1 and TRBJ2-3; D possibly corresponds to TRBD1 (5 bases). Trimming stripped 1 base from V and 4 bases from J, with 15 bases between. The V gene's germline CDR1 is DFQATT and CDR2 SNEGSKA (reference sequence). The CDR3 has 15 residues. DNA for the CDR3: TGCAGTGCTAGAGTATGGGGAAGCAGGGCAGATACGCAGTATTTT. Its protein is CSARVWGSRADTQYF.

Notes on this clonotype: This could be a read error, since a much larger clone is one nucleotide away. This rearrangement joins TRBV20-1 to TRBJ2-1, with 16 positions matching TRBD2. Germline CDR1 and CDR2: DFQATT and SNEGSKA (reference sequence). This CDR3 region has 14 residues. V shed 8 bases, J shed 10 bases, and the junction held 8 bases outside the gene matches. CDR3 residues: CSTKTGLAGGEQFF. CDR3 nucleotides: TGCAGTACTAAGACGGGACTAGCGGGAGGGGAGCAGTTCTTC.

V and J are TRBV9 and TRBJ2-1, with 8 bases fitting TRBD2. CDR3 length: 15 residues. CDR1 SGDLS and CDR2 YYNGEE come from the germline V gene. Trimming at V came to 9 bases and at J to 1 base, leaving 9 bases not matched to a gene. The DNA of the CDR3 is TGTGCCACCGCGGGGGGCGAGGGGTCCTACAATGAGCAGTTCTTC. Amino acids: CATAGGEGSYNEQFF.

CDR3 nucleotides: TGCAGCGCCGCAGCGACAGCCCTGTTGTATGAGCAGTTCTTC. It translates to CSAAATALLYEQFF. The rearrangement links TRBV29-1 to TRBJ2-1, with a tentative D call TRBD1 (5 bases). The CDR3 is 14 residues long. Germline V CDR1 and CDR2: SQVTM, ANQGSEA. Trimming removed 7 bases at V and 8 bases at J, with 21 bases between.

Only a few counts were recorded for this clonotype. V and J are TRBV9 and TRBJ2-4; TRBD1 aligns across 7 bases. Judging by the DNA end, TRBJ2-7 fits better; the J call may be wrong. The CDR3 is 15 amino acids. From germline, CDR1 is SGDLS and CDR2 YYNGEE. This CDR3 reads CASTLDEGAVDEQYF. In DNA, the CDR3 is TGTGCCAGCACCCTAGACGAGGGGGCGGTTGACGAGCAGTACTTC.

In nucleotides, the CDR3 is TGTGCCAGCACCGTGACTAGCGGGAAGTCCTACAATGAGCAGTTCTTC. It is translated as CASTVTSGKSYNEQFF. The V call is TRBV12-3 or TRBV12-4, the J call TRBJ2-1, with TRBD2 matching over 11 bases. The CDR3 is made up of 16 amino acids. The V segment lost 7 bases and the J segment 1 base; nucleotides outside the gene matches: 6.

This clonotype occurred a few times. The rearrangement joins TRBV5-1 to TRBJ2-2; D gene ambiguous. The V end was cut by 4 bases, the J end by 6 bases, with 4 bases between. Germline CDR1 is SGHRS and CDR2 is YFSETQ. The CDR3 sequence is 11 residues long. CDR3 loop: CASSNPGELFF. The CDR3 DNA reads as TGCGCCAGCAGCAACCCCGGGGAGCTGTTTTTT.

This clonotype was seen just once. A much more abundant neighbour one base away suggests this may be a read error. This chain uses TRBV28 with TRBJ1-1; possible D gene TRBD1, 6 bases. Germline CDR1 MDHEN, CDR2 SYDVKM. V lost 3 bases to trimming and J lost 6 bases, with 14 bases between them. The CDR3 is 14 residues long. The CDR3 is CASSLRGLLAEAFF. In nucleotides, the CDR3 is TGTGCCAGCAGTTTGCGGGGGCTCCTCGCTGAAGCTTTCTTT.

This chain connects TRBV20-1 to TRBJ2-7, with 9 bases identical to TRBD2. Trimming at V came to 7 bases and at J to 0 bases, leaving 7 bases not matched to a gene. Per the germline V gene, CDR1 is DFQATT and CDR2 is SNEGSKA (reference sequence). The CDR3 is made up of 14 amino acids. The CDR3 protein is CSGEEREVSYEQYF. DNA of the CDR3: TGCAGTGGGGAAGAGCGGGAGGTCTCCTACGAGCAGTACTTC.

The chain carries TRBV20-1 and TRBJ1-5, with D possibly matching TRBD1 (6 bases). This CDR3 spans 16 amino acids. Germline CDR1 reads DFQATT; CDR2 reads SNEGSKA (reference sequence). Trimming removed 3 bases from V and 5 bases from J, with 20 bases in between. CDR3 in amino acids: CSASPGEGISYQPQHF. Written as DNA, the CDR3 is TGCAGTGCTAGCCCAGGGGAGGGCATATCGTATCAGCCCCAGCATTTT.

This clonotype has a count of ten or more. The genes are TRBV9 and TRBJ2-1, with D perhaps matching TRBD2 (5 bases). The ends were cut back, 0 bases at V and 10 bases at J, with 17 bases in the middle. Germline CDR1 is SGDLS and CDR2 is YYNGEE. CDR3 length equals 15 residues. The CDR3 DNA follows: TGTGCCAGCAGCGTAGTCCCCGGGGTAGAGAGCGAGCAGTTCTTC. Its translation is CASSVVPGVESEQFF.

V and J are TRBV20-1 and TRBJ1-3; D ambiguous. The CDR3 loop spans 14 amino acids. Trimming took off 3 bases at V and 0 bases at J, with 9 bases between the two ends. The V gene's germline CDR1 is DFQATT and CDR2 SNEGSKA (reference sequence). CDR3 sequence (DNA): TGCAGTGCTAGGGACCGTAGCTCTGGAAACACCATATATTTT. Translation gives CSARDRSSGNTIYF.

This clonotype was detected a few times. The junction and the germline gene differ at one end; a read error may be behind it. The chain has TRBV6-1 and TRBJ2-3; the match to TRBD2 covers 12 bases. The CDR3 sequence is 15 residues long. Germline values: CDR1 MNHNS, CDR2 SASEGT. DNA of the CDR3: TGTGCCAGTAGTGTCCTAGCGGGGGGGCCAGATACGCAGTATTTT. It encodes CASSVLAGGPDTQYF.

Only a few counts were recorded for this clonotype. The chain recombines TRBV11-2 with TRBJ2-7; D not certain. CDR1 SGHAT and CDR2 FQNNGV come from the germline V gene. Trimming cost V 0 bases and J 2 bases, with 11 bases left between them. This CDR3 spans 15 amino acids. This CDR3 is CASSLDGPLAYEQYF. The CDR3 nucleotides are TGTGCCAGCAGCTTAGACGGACCCTTAGCCTACGAGCAGTACTTC. The variable domain in full, completed from reference TRBV11-2 and TRBJ2-7, reads EAGVAQSPRYKIIEKRQSVAFWCNPISGHATLYWYQQILGQGPKLLIQFQNNGVVDDSQLPKDRFSAERLKGVDSTLKIQPAKLEDSAVYLCASSLDGPLAYEQYFGPGTRLTVT.